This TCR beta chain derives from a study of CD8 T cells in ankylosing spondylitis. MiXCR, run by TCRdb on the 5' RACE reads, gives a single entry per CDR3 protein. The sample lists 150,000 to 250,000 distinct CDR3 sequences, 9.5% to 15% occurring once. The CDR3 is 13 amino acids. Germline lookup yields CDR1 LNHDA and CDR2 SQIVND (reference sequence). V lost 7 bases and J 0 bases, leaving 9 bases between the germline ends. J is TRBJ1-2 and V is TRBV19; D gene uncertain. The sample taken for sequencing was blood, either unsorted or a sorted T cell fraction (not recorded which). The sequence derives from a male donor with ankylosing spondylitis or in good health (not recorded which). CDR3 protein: CASKEVTNYGYTF. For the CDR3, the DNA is TGTGCCAGTAAGGAAGTTACTAACTATGGCTACACCTTC.